Below, 5 T cell receptor beta chains from the same sample are listed, as sequenced in a study of vaccination effects on CD4 cells after COVID-19. Measured with immunoSEQ multiplex PCR; TCRdb has only the in-frame clones, and not every one. In the table there are around 40,000 clones, around two thirds of which are singletons. Viral peptide pool expansion of antigen-specific CD4+ T cells preceded sequencing in the ViraFEST assay. The culture ran for approximately 10 days, and then CD4+ T cells were isolated. This person's SARS-CoV-2 infection, confirmed by PCR, occurred between March and December 2020. No antigens are known for them. The source material was CD4+ T cells from PBMCs cultured with a peptide pool, sampled before COVID-19 vaccination. These receptors were obtained from a human donor who had a prior SARS-CoV-2 infection.

The chain couples TRBV5-1 to TRBJ2-1; 8 nucleotides align to TRBD1. Trimming at V came to 5 bases and at J to 15 bases, leaving 25 bases not matched to a gene. The CDR3 runs to 17 residues. Looked up from germline, CDR1 is SGHRS and CDR2 is YFSETQ. The CDR3 is CASSVDGTGFFDGTLFF. The CDR3 nucleotides read TGCGCCAGCAGTGTAGACGGGACAGGCTTTTTCGACGGGACTCTGTTCTTC.

The chain joins TRBV5-1 to TRBJ2-3, with 7 bases identical to TRBD1. The V gene's germline CDR1 is SGHRS and CDR2 YFSETQ. This CDR3 has 13 amino acids. The trim removed 7 bases at V and 6 bases at J, leaving 8 bases unmatched. CDR3 region: CASQKTGMDTQYF. CDR3 nucleotide sequence: TGCGCCAGCCAGAAGACAGGGATGGATACGCAGTATTTT. Combining the CDR3 with reference TRBV5-1 and TRBJ2-3 gives the whole variable domain KAGVTQTPRYLIKTRGQQVTLSCSPISGHRSVSWYQQTPGQGLQFLFEYFSETQRNKGNFPGRFSGRQFSNSRSEMNVSTLELGDSALYLCASQKTGMDTQYFGPGTRLTVL.

This clone occurred a few times. The V and J genes are TRBV3-1 (or the pseudogene TRBV3-2) and TRBJ2-2, with D perhaps matching TRBD1 or TRBD2 (5 bases each). There are 22 residues in the CDR3. V was pared by 1 base and J by 6 bases, with 33 bases between. Per the germline V gene, CDR1 is LGHDT and CDR2 is YNNKEL (reference sequence). The CDR3 nucleotides are TGTGCCAGCAGCCAAGTTGGGTCTTCCTCAAGGGACGCATGGTTTATCGCCGGGGAGCTGTTTTTT. It yields the protein CASSQVGSSSRDAWFIAGELFF.

V usage is TRBV6-6 and J usage is TRBJ1-2, with 9 nucleotides matching TRBD1. The CDR3 runs to 14 residues. Germline V gene sequence: CDR1 MNHNY, CDR2 SVGAGI (reference sequence). V was clipped by 5 bases and J by 6 bases; unmatched bases: 7. In nucleotides, the CDR3 is TGTGCCAGCAGTGTTGGACAGGGGAGGGATGGCTACACCTTC. Its protein product is CASSVGQGRDGYTF.

The CDR3 loop is CSVRTGFTGELFF. The CDR3 nucleotides read TGCAGCGTGAGAACAGGTTTCACCGGGGAGCTGTTTTTT. The chain links TRBV29-1 to TRBJ2-2; tentative D call: TRBD1 (5 bases). This CDR3 comprises 13 residues. The V end was cut by 6 bases, the J end by 4 bases, with 12 bases between. CDR1 and CDR2 (germline): SQVTM, ANQGSEA.